The rows below give T cell receptor beta chains drawn from one sample of a study of identifying expanded T cells in peripheral blood. Libraries were prepared by immunoSEQ multiplex PCR; TCRdb keeps only in-frame clonotypes and omits some of them. The repertoire consists of about 110,000 clones, with about 87% occurring once and the leading ten covering 6.5% to 9%. The specimen sequenced was blood. The receptor source for this set is a person between 18 and 75 years old in good health. CDR3s include the opening cysteine and the closing phenylalanine or tryptophan. A D gene is named only where the DNA matches it firmly. Clone size is not always given. Where it is, it says once, few, many or a class for expanded clones.

>TRBJ1-1|.|TRBV28|.
TGTGCCAGCACCCCCGGGGGCCTTAGCGCTGAAGCTTTCTTT
CASTPGGLSAEAFF
>TRBJ2-7|.|TRBV5-1|TRBD2
TGCGCCAGCAGCTTGGCCGGGACTAGCGGGAGAGGGTACGAGCAGTACTTC
CASSLAGTSGRGYEQYF
>TRBJ1-2|few|TRBV19|.
TGTGCCAGCATGGGCAACTATGGCTACACCTTC
CASMGNYGYTF
>TRBJ1-1|.|TRBV29-1|.
TGCAGCGTGGGTACAGGGTGGACTGAAGCTTTCTTT
CSVGTGWTEAFF
>TRBJ1-2|.|TRBV6-6|TRBD1
TGTGCCAGCAGTACCCGACAGGGTATCTATGGCTACACCTTC
CASSTRQGIYGYTF
>TRBJ2-2|.|TRBV5-1|TRBD2
TGCGCCAGCAGCCCTCGCGGCAGGGAGGGCACCGGGGAGCTGTTTTTT
CASSPRGREGTGELFF
>TRBJ2-5|.|TRBV11-2|.
TGTGCCAGCAGCTTACGGCTAGCGCTCGAGACCCAGTACTTC
CASSLRLALETQYF
>TRBJ2-5|once|TRBV19|TRBD2
TGTGCCAGTAGTCTTCAGCGGGGGCAAGAGACCCAGTACTTC
CASSLQRGQETQYF
>TRBJ2-3|.|TRBV11-2|.
TGTGCCAGCAGCTTAGAGGGGATCGACAGATACTACACAGATACGCAGTATTTT
CASSLEGIDRYYTDTQYF
>TRBJ1-2|.|TRBV10-1|TRBD1
TGCGCCAGCAGTGGCGGGACAGGGGATGGCTACACCTTC
CASSGGTGDGYTF
>TRBJ2-7|.|TRBV20-1|.
TGCAGTGCTCGCAGCTCCTACGAGCAGTACTTC
CSARSSYEQYF
>TRBJ1-4|.|TRBV2|TRBD1
TGTGCCAGCAGTCCAAATCCTCCGGGACAGTTTCTTGCAACTAATGAAAAACTGTTTTTT
CASSPNPPGQFLATNEKLFF
>TRBJ2-5|.|TRBV5-8|TRBD1
TGTGCCAGCAGCTTGCATGACAGGGCTCAAGAGACCCAGTACTTC
CASSLHDRAQETQYF
>TRBJ2-2|.|TRBV2|.
TGTGCCAGCAGTGGAAGGGGAACGGGCGGGGAGCTGTTTTTT
CASSGRGTGGELFF
>TRBJ2-1|.|TRBV19|.
TGTGCCAGTAGTACTAGGGGAAGCTCCTACAATGAGCAGTTCTTC
CASSTRGSSYNEQFF
>TRBJ1-1|.|TRBV30|.
TGTGCCTGGAGTGTGAGGGAGAACACTGAAGCTTTCTTT
CAWSVRENTEAFF
>TRBJ1-5|.|TRBV18|.
TGTGCCAGCTCACTTGACAGCTTGCATCAGCCCCAGCATTTT
CASSLDSLHQPQHF
>TRBJ2-7|.|TRBV4-1|.
TGCGCCAGCAGCCAGGGCCTCCTAGCGAGGTTAGCCTCCCACGAGCAGTACTTC
CASSQGLLARLASHEQYF
>TRBJ1-1|once|TRBV18|.
TGTGCCAGCTCACCACCGGTGGGAGGGAACACTGAAGCTTTCTTT
CASSPPVGGNTEAFF
>TRBJ2-2|.|TRBV9|.
TGTGCCAGCAGCGTAGCAGGGACCAACACCGGGGAGCTGTTTTTT
CASSVAGTNTGELFF
>TRBJ1-3|.|TRBV15|.
TGTGCCACCAGCAGAGATTCTGGAAACACCATATATTTT
CATSRDSGNTIYF
>TRBJ2-5|.|TRBV7-7|.
TGTGCCAGCAGCTTAAGCGTAGATTCAGAGACCCAGTACTTC
CASSLSVDSETQYF
>TRBJ1-3|.|TRBV7-2|.
TGTGCCAGCAGCAGGTTAAACTCTGGAAACACCATATATTTT
CASSRLNSGNTIYF